What follows is one T cell receptor beta chain and its context. This entry comes from a study of blood T cell repertoires in COVID-19. The overall study: The United States, Italy and Spain provided the acute and convalescent COVID-19 samples. T cells, B-cell-depleted T cells, or PBMCs provided the cDNA or gDNA that served as material.

Germline CDR1 reads MNHNY; CDR2 reads SVGAGI (reference sequence). Trimming took 2 bases from V and 5 from J; bases not matched to a gene: 2. The CDR3 totals 13 residues. How the authors handled the data: Counts of nucleated cells, estimated from reference gene primer amplification, were obtained. Libraries were prepared by immunoSEQ multiplex PCR; TCRdb keeps only in-frame clonotypes and omits some of them. The V and J calls and clone size come from that table; D and trimming were worked out from the DNA. This table holds 110,000 or so clones, over 75% found once. What was sequenced was peripheral blood. This chain uses TRBV6-6 with TRBJ2-7; 8 bases are a match to TRBD2. The TCR sequence derives from a man aged 45 to 65 with acute or convalescent COVID-19. The CDR3 DNA is TGTGCCAGCAGTTACCGGGGGGGCGACGAGCAGTACTTC. It encodes CASSYRGGDEQYF.